This paragraph reports one T cell receptor (beta chain). The target of this receptor is not known. Per-base qualities were not stored, and no clone one base away is much larger. Libraries were made using the immunoSEQ multiplex PCR assay. The multiplex PCR relied on a mix of 60 forward primers for TCR Vbeta segments and 13 reverse primers for TCR Jbeta segments. The CDR3 region of rearranged TCR beta genes was amplified from genomic DNA with a multiplex PCR assay. The Illumina HiSeq System was used to sequence the amplified TCR beta libraries as 87-base-pair reads. Under the source paper's analysis protocol: A later analysis tallied roughly 80 million unique TCR beta chains across the 666 repertoires, and about 12 million of those chains were shared by two or more donors. Raw reads were error-corrected and collapsed into unique sequences by a nearest-neighbor algorithm in which closely related sequences were merged to remove PCR and sequencing errors. CDR3 sequences were aligned to IMGT reference sequences to assign V, D and J gene segments. For a sequence to be retained, a match of at least six nucleotides to both a V gene segment and a J gene segment was required. Rearrangements were called productive when the CDR3 lacked stop codons and stayed in frame with V and J; all others were non-productive. CDR3 was defined according to IMGT convention as the region running from the second conserved V-encoded cysteine to the conserved J-encoded phenylalanine. The earlier analysis of roughly 590 of the donors excluded any sequence lacking an unambiguous match to a single V gene segment. In an earlier analysis of approximately 610 of the donors, V segments were called functional above 56.7% productive rearrangements and were called segregating when the between-donor standard deviation exceeded 5%. A statistical classification framework was built to diagnose cytomegalovirus status from the catalog of TCR beta chain sequences. V and J gene assignment, in a later analysis, came from comparing TCR nucleotide sequences with IMGT/GENE-DB human TR gene sequences. Using the TCRdist pipeline, a later analysis assigned CDR3 sequences along with most-parsimonious VDJ recombination scenarios. In a later analysis, each TCR beta chain was defined by its CDR3 amino acid sequence together with its V-gene family, and reads without a unique V-gene family were excluded. In a later analysis, 450 to 600 highly shared, low-generation-probability nucleotide sequences were removed to address suspected cross-contamination and a sequencing artifact. In a later analysis, a clonal expansion index was calculated for each public chain from normalized within-repertoire ranks of inferred template counts. In a later analysis, generation probabilities were computed using a VDJ recombination model fitted to out-of-frame rearrangements, and the results were checked against IGoR. A later analysis scored TCR-TCR, TCR-HLA and TCR-CMV co-occurrence with hypergeometric tests, applying a repertoire-size bias correction to TCR pairs. To estimate false discovery rates, a later analysis permuted the HLA or CMV assignments 20 times. A later analysis grouped co-occurring TCRs with DBSCAN, adding TCRdist sequence similarity when clustering within HLA-allele-positive subsets. Co-occurrence clustering excluded repertoires with fewer than 30,000 or more than 120,000 public chains, plus five with anomalous nucleotide sharing. Imported from immuneACCESS, the table was reduced by TCRdb to in-frame sequences with V and J called. These copies leave out some clones; in studies compared against another copy, an unresolved V gene accounts for under half, and the cause of the remainder is not known. V and J calls and clone size are as listed in that table; D and trimming were resolved from the DNA. The sample profile shows approximately 71,000 clones; 72% of them were found once. 9% to 14% of the sample lies in the top ten.

After removal of 6 bases from V and 5 bases from J, the junction retains 9 bases not matched to a gene. CDR1 MNHEY and CDR2 SMNVEV are derived from the germline V gene (reference sequence). The CDR3, cysteine through phenylalanine, is 14 amino acids long. CDR3 DNA only is kept here, 42 bases in frame from base 1. The sample originates from a study of cytomegalovirus exposure and HLA in healthy donors (dated by TCRdb to about 2017). At the level of the whole study: According to an earlier analysis of 587 of the donors, roughly 180 million T cells yielded 100 million or so unique TCR beta sequences and 250 to 350 Gb of sequence data. The study aimed to test whether cataloging public T cell receptors could reveal signatures of past pathogen exposure. Because of strong linkage in the cohort, roughly 5 DR-DQ haplotypes were treated as single units for association and clustering. Among roughly 370 genotyped donors of the cohort, an average of around 240,000 unique TCR beta nucleotide sequences were sequenced per donor, roughly 18% of them non-productive. All discovery cohort repertoires had been generated on a single sequencing platform. HLA typing covered class I and class II loci at four-digit resolution. Genome-wide SNP genotypes for about three fifths of the roughly 670 donors were used in a later genetic analysis, which treated that subset as a discovery cohort. The genetic ancestry cluster associated with self-reported Caucasian donors included 81% of the roughly 400 genotyped donors. An earlier analysis of 500 to 650 of the donors applied high-throughput TCR beta sequencing to assess whether each TCR beta V gene segment acted as functional or pseudogenic. Using immunosequencing, the study profiled T cell repertoires from 666 subjects and related those repertoires to cytomegalovirus serostatus. Rather than drawing on any new phenotypic data, the later analysis identified candidate immune exposures from TCR beta sequences and the way those sequences occurred across donors. Along with the roughly 710-subject first cohort, a separate validation cohort of over a hundred different subjects was used. A later analysis re-analyzed previously published TCR beta repertoires from 660 or so donors and added high-resolution HLA genotyping to study TCR occurrence patterns. Donor age, sex, ethnicity and CMV serostatus were compiled together with the repertoire data. The study combined high-throughput TCR immunosequencing, statistical association of individual TCRs with disease status, and machine learning to predict cytomegalovirus infection status. About 300 gigabases of sequencing data and some 85 million unique TCR sequences were included in an early release covering about 700 HLA-typed donors. Typing coverage varied by locus: roughly 629-640 donors for A, B, C, DRB1 and DQB1; under 550 for DQA1; over 600 for DPA1; some 470 for DPB1.

The research as a whole found: Because counts were too low, roughly 16 rarely observed V segments, including chromosome 9 orphons, were left out of the earlier analysis of about 620 of the donors. For the cohort, immune exposure information was limited to CMV serostatus. Only TCR beta chains were sequenced in this cohort, and the absence of alpha or paired-chain data limited detectable features. In a later analysis, the rate of TCR association differed among HLA loci, with DRB1 alleles having the most associated TCRs and HLA-C alleles having the fewest. A cluster of highly shared sequence variants was judged likely to represent a technical artifact of the sequencing pipeline. The authors suggested that the approach could potentially be extended to other disease states and immunological phenotypes. In both the original and validation cohorts, the classifier was reported to diagnose cytomegalovirus status with high specificity and sensitivity. Some IMGT-functional V segments, including TRBV6-2 and TRBV6-3, could not be distinguished by the 87-base-pair reads and were therefore excluded. A later analysis reported that several top co-occurrence clusters appeared linked to parvovirus B19, influenza, CMV and Epstein-Barr virus. In a later analysis, 16,951 TCR beta sequences were associated with specific HLA alleles at a false discovery rate of 0.05. In vitro tests confirmed that a few of the cytomegalovirus-associated TCR beta chains recognize cytomegalovirus antigens. Assigning TCR associations to individual alleles was difficult when HLA alleles, especially DR and DQ, strongly co-occurred. According to a later analysis, most CMV-associated TCR beta chains appeared to be HLA-restricted, and the HLA associations seemed to be driven largely by CMV exposure. A further reported finding was that TCR beta sequences accurately predicted the HLA-A and HLA-B alleles for most subjects in the first cohort. In a later genetic analysis, fewer N-insertions in productive TCRs were reported among donors in an Asian-associated ancestry cluster than the roughly 700-donor mean. V-gene and J-gene trimming of TCR beta chains was associated with a missense DCLRE1C variant in a later genetic analysis, and the association was replicated in an independent cohort. In the study, around 150 TCR beta chains were listed as associated with cytomegalovirus. The presence/absence analyses assumed that sequencing depth was roughly uniform across donors, and that assumption may not be true. Because HLA typing was unavailable for some donors at each locus, only the typed subset was used in association tests. Linkage disequilibrium might explain the correlated functional status among segregating V segments, but an unknown experimental factor could not be excluded. Most TCR sequences were seen in very few donors, while some public TCRs were found in many individuals. Compared with equally common non-associated chains, HLA-associated TCR beta chains in a later analysis were more clonally expanded and had lower generation probabilities. An earlier analysis of around 500 of the donors showed that most TCR beta V segments appeared in productive rearrangements either about 87% or about 30% of the time, which broadly matched IMGT annotations.

The cohort was made up of under 800 healthy bone marrow donors. At the time of sampling, every cohort member was nominally healthy, though immune exposures that went unrecorded were likely present. The donor was CMV seropositive and belonged to the group of about 290 seropositive cohort members. A peripheral blood sample was provided by each donor, and peripheral blood mononuclear cells were used for TCR beta sequencing. Genomic DNA extraction from the blood cell samples was performed with the Qiagen DNeasy Blood Extraction Kit. The chain is made from TRBV27 and TRBJ1-1; TRBD1 fits 7 bases in the junction. The receptor's source is a woman aged 40 to 50 in good health and CMV-seropositive. The sequenced sample consisted of PBMCs. This receptor has the CDR3 CASSLQGSGTEAFF. Here is the DNA: TGTGCCAGCAGCCTACAGGGGTCGGGAACTGAAGCTTTCTTT.